Below, 23 T cell receptor beta chains from the same sample are listed, as sequenced in a study of CD8 T cells in Susac syndrome. The RNA, about 0.5 to 1 ug, was put through reverse transcription using random hexamers. TCRdb analysed the immunoSEQ multiplex PCR reads with MiXCR anew, one entry per CDR3 protein. Among a few hundred thousand distinct CDR3 sequences listed, approximately 85% were seen once. Sequencing was performed on CD8+ T cells from PBMCs. These receptors all come from a human donor with multiple sclerosis.

This chain links TRBV5-6 with TRBJ2-7, with TRBD1 identical over 7 bases. CDR1 is SGHDT and CDR2 is YYEEEE in the germline V gene. The trim removed 0 bases at V and 5 bases at J, leaving 8 bases unmatched. CDR3 length equals 15 residues. The CDR3 bases are TGTGCCAGCAGCTTGGGACAGGGTGGGGTAAACGAGCAGTACTTC. It specifies CASSLGQGGVNEQYF. Full variable domain (outside the CDR3, taken from reference TRBV5-6 and TRBJ2-7): DAGVTQSPTHLIKTRGQQVTLRCSPKSGHDTVSWYQQALGQGPQFIFQYYEEEERQRGNFPDRFSGHQFPNYSSELNVNALLLGDSALYLCASSLGQGGVNEQYFGPGTRLTVT.

This clonotype appeared a single time. The genes are TRBV4-1 and TRBJ1-5; D may be TRBD1 (6 bases). The CDR3 loop spans 14 amino acids. The V gene lost 0 bases and the J gene lost 6 bases, with 9 bases spanning the gap. CDR1 and CDR2 from the germline V gene are MGHRA and YSYEKL. CDR3 nucleotide sequence: TGCGCCAGCAGCCAAGAGAGGGGGAGTCAGCCCCAGCATTTT. It is translated as CASSQERGSQPQHF.

The V call is TRBV2, the J call TRBJ1-5; D is undetermined. The CDR3 runs to 13 residues. V shed 6 bases and J shed 6 bases, with 12 bases lying between them. The germline V gene encodes CDR1 SNHLY and CDR2 FYNNEI. CDR3 sequence: CASRAFGAQPQHF. DNA of the CDR3: TGTGCCAGCAGGGCATTTGGTGCTCAGCCCCAGCATTTT.

The rearrangement uses TRBV19 and TRBJ1-5, with D perhaps TRBD1 (5 bases). Germline loops: CDR1 LNHDA, CDR2 SQIVND (reference sequence). The V end was cut by 0 bases, the J end by 7 bases, with 7 bases between. CDR3 size: 13 residues. The CDR3 reads CASSIDQGQPQHF. The CDR3 DNA sequence: TGTGCCAGTAGTATAGATCAGGGCCAGCCCCAGCATTTT.

The sample holds a few counts of this clonotype. The chain carries TRBV27 and TRBJ2-7; 11 nucleotides align to TRBD2. In germline, CDR1 is MNHEY, CDR2 SMNVEV (reference sequence). The CDR3 totals 15 residues. J lost 3 bases, V lost 5 bases, and 6 bases had no gene match. The DNA of the CDR3 is TGTGCCAGCAGTCCGCTAGCGGGAGGTGTCTACGAGCAGTACTTC. It encodes CASSPLAGGVYEQYF.

V and J are TRBV2 and TRBJ2-1, with TRBD2 identical over 7 bases. There are 14 residues in the CDR3. Losses at the gene ends were 7 bases for V and 4 bases for J; bases not matched to a gene: 7. Looked up from germline, CDR1 is SNHLY and CDR2 is FYNNEI. Here the CDR3 DNA reads TGTGCCAGCATAGCGGGCCAGAGTTACAATGAGCAGTTCTTC. It is translated as CASIAGQSYNEQFF.

The count of this clonotype is one. V and J are TRBV19 and TRBJ2-1; TRBD2 is a possible D gene (6 bases). The V end was cut by 5 bases, the J end by 1 base, with 15 bases between. Germline V gene sequence: CDR1 LNHDA, CDR2 SQIVND (reference sequence). The CDR3 contains 16 residues. CDR3 residues: CASSPTGTPSYNEQFF. CDR3 nucleotides: TGTGCCAGTAGTCCAACCGGGACTCCTTCCTACAATGAGCAGTTCTTC. The variable domain in full, completed from reference TRBV19 and TRBJ2-1, reads DGGITQSPKYLFRKEGQNVTLSCEQNLNHDAMYWYRQDPGQGLRLIYYSQIVNDFQKGDIAEGYSVSREKKESFPLTVTSAQKNPTAFYLCASSPTGTPSYNEQFFGPGTRLTVL.

The rearrangement links TRBV5-1 to TRBJ1-2, with TRBD1 matching 11 bases. J lost 3 bases, V lost 4 bases, and 8 bases had no gene match. The CDR3 has 16 residues. In germline, CDR1 is SGHRS, CDR2 YFSETQ. In DNA, the CDR3 is TGCGCCAGCAGCGGGGGACAGGGGGTTGGCGACTATGGCTACACCTTC. Its translation is CASSGGQGVGDYGYTF.

This clonotype was counted a single time. The chain carries TRBV10-1 and TRBJ2-7, with D perhaps being TRBD1 or TRBD2 (5 bases each). The CDR3 spans 14 residues. The V and J ends lost 0 bases and 0 bases respectively, with 6 bases between them. Germline-derived CDR1 and CDR2 are WNHNN and SYGVQD (reference sequence). The CDR3 bases are TGCGCCAGCAGTGAGTCCGGGGCCTCCTACGAGCAGTACTTC. Residues: CASSESGASYEQYF.

The chain recombines TRBV29-1 with TRBJ2-1; the match to TRBD2 covers 14 bases. The CDR3 has 18 residues. V was pared by 7 bases and J by 4 bases, with 15 bases of the junction left unmatched. Germline V lookup: CDR1 SQVTM, CDR2 ANQGSEA. The CDR3 bases are TGCAGCGCCAAGGGACTAGCGGGAGCTCCGATAATTTACAATGAGCAGTTCTTC. Its translation is CSAKGLAGAPIIYNEQFF.

The genes are TRBV5-1 and TRBJ2-1; 10 bases fit TRBD2. The length of the CDR3 is 17 residues. Germline CDR1 is SGHRS and CDR2 is YFSETQ. J was trimmed by 3 bases and V by 2 bases; bases with no gene match: 8. The CDR3 sequence: CASSFMTSGLIYNEQFF. Written as DNA, the CDR3 is TGCGCCAGCAGCTTTATGACTAGCGGGCTTATCTACAATGAGCAGTTCTTC.

The CDR3: CSANDMTSGTTYNEQFF. CDR3 nucleotides: TGCAGTGCTAACGACATGACTAGCGGGACTACCTACAATGAGCAGTTCTTC. The V gene is TRBV20-1, the J gene TRBJ2-1, with TRBD2 matching 11 bases. The germline CDR1 and CDR2 sequences are DFQATT and SNEGSKA (reference sequence). CDR3 length equals 17 residues. Unmatched junction bases numbered 10, after V lost 4 bases and J lost 2 bases.

The chain recombines TRBV19 with TRBJ2-1; 13 nucleotides agree with TRBD2. J gave up 5 bases and V 7 bases, and 8 bases lay outside the gene matches. The germline gives CDR1 LNHDA, CDR2 SQIVND (reference sequence). The CDR3 loop spans 16 amino acids. DNA of the CDR3: TGTGCCAGTACCCCAAGCGGGACTAGCGGGGACAATGAGCAGTTCTTC. It is translated as CASTPSGTSGDNEQFF. Using reference TRBV19 and TRBJ2-1 for the parts outside the CDR3, the full variable domain is DGGITQSPKYLFRKEGQNVTLSCEQNLNHDAMYWYRQDPGQGLRLIYYSQIVNDFQKGDIAEGYSVSREKKESFPLTVTSAQKNPTAFYLCASTPSGTSGDNEQFFGPGTRLTVL.

The chain combines TRBV6-5 with TRBJ1-2; D is possibly TRBD1 (6 bases). This CDR3 contains 17 residues. Germline V gives CDR1 MNHEY, CDR2 SVGAGI. V lost 0 bases, J lost 1 base, and 15 bases lay in between. The CDR3 bases are TGTGCCAGCAGTTACTCATTACTGACAGGAGATAACTATGGCTACACCTTC. Its protein is CASSYSLLTGDNYGYTF.

V usage is TRBV7-9 and J usage is TRBJ2-7, with D maybe TRBD1 (6 bases). Deletions cut 6 bases from V and 4 bases from J, with 16 bases between. The CDR3 is 14 residues long. Looked up from germline, CDR1 is SEHNR and CDR2 is FQNEAQ (reference sequence). The CDR3 region has the DNA TGTGCCAGCAGTTCCCGGGACACCGTGTACGAGCAGTACTTC. Encoded protein: CASSSRDTVYEQYF.

This chain links TRBV6-2 or TRBV6-3 with TRBJ2-7; D gene unclear. The CDR3 contains 11 residues. Trimming left V 2 bases short and J 7 bases short, with 6 bases between. Germline V lookup: CDR1 MNHEY, CDR2 SVGEGT. The CDR3 region is CASSYTEEQYF. The CDR3 nucleotides read TGTGCCAGCAGTTACACAGAAGAGCAGTACTTC.

The chain is built from TRBV7-9 and TRBJ2-2; D is tentatively TRBD1 or TRBD2 (5 bases each). The germline CDR1 and CDR2 sequences are SEHNR and FQNEAQ (reference sequence). Trimming left V 3 bases short and J 2 bases short, with 13 bases between. This CDR3 has 16 amino acids. In DNA, the CDR3 is TGTGCCAGCAGCTTTATAGGGACGAGCAACACCGGGGAGCTGTTTTTT. It yields the protein CASSFIGTSNTGELFF.

The chain employs TRBV7-9 and TRBJ1-1; D perhaps matches TRBD1 (5 bases). The V gene lost 1 base and the J gene lost 5 bases, with 11 bases spanning the gap. CDR1 and CDR2 from the germline V gene are SEHNR and FQNEAQ (reference sequence). CDR3 length: 14 amino acids. The CDR3 nucleotides are TGTGCCAGCAGCTTAGGCCTGGGGGAGACTGAAGCTTTCTTT. Its translation is CASSLGLGETEAFF.

The chain combines TRBV11-2 with TRBJ2-7; D tentatively reads TRBD1 or TRBD2 (5 bases each). Germline CDR1 and CDR2: SGHAT and FQNNGV. This CDR3 is 19 amino acids long. V lost 5 bases, J lost 6 bases, and 32 bases lay in between. CDR3 loop: CASSLGSFREGHPAREQYF. In nucleotides, the CDR3 is TGTGCCAGCAGCCTAGGGAGTTTCAGGGAAGGACACCCCGCTCGCGAGCAGTACTTC.

The chain carries TRBV6-1 and TRBJ1-4; D uncertain. Germline V gene sequence: CDR1 MNHNS, CDR2 SASEGT. This CDR3 spans 15 amino acids. The V and J ends lost 1 base and 8 bases respectively, with 14 bases between them. CDR3 coding DNA: TGTGCCAGCAGTGAAGGGGCCTACCCCCCCGAAAAACTGTTTTTT. Translation: CASSEGAYPPEKLFF.

The genes are TRBV27 and TRBJ2-3; 9 bases are a match to TRBD1. There are 17 residues in the CDR3. The trim removed 6 bases at V and 0 bases at J, leaving 10 bases unmatched. CDR1 MNHEY and CDR2 SMNVEV come from the germline V gene (reference sequence). CDR3 protein: CASSYDPGQGSTDTQYF. The CDR3 nucleotides are TGTGCCAGCAGCTACGACCCGGGACAGGGAAGCACAGATACGCAGTATTTT.

The chain's CDR3 is CAWTWTSGSGETQYF. The CDR3 nucleotides read TGTGCCTGGACCTGGACTAGCGGGAGTGGCGAGACCCAGTACTTC. This chain joins TRBV30 and TRBJ2-5, with TRBD2 matching 13 bases. CDR1 and CDR2 (germline): GTSNPN, SVGIG (reference sequence). With 4 bases clipped from V and 5 bases from J, the junction kept 7 bases outside the gene matches. The CDR3 sequence is 15 residues long.

J is TRBJ2-7 and V is TRBV29-1; 8 nucleotides align to TRBD1. Per the germline V gene, CDR1 is SQVTM and CDR2 is ANQGSEA. The V gene end was trimmed by 2 bases and the J gene end by 4 bases; junction bases not matched to a gene: 7. The CDR3 sequence is 14 residues long. CDR3 in DNA: TGCAGCGTTGAAACAGGAGGACAGGGTTACGAGCAGTACTTC. Protein sequence: CSVETGGQGYEQYF.